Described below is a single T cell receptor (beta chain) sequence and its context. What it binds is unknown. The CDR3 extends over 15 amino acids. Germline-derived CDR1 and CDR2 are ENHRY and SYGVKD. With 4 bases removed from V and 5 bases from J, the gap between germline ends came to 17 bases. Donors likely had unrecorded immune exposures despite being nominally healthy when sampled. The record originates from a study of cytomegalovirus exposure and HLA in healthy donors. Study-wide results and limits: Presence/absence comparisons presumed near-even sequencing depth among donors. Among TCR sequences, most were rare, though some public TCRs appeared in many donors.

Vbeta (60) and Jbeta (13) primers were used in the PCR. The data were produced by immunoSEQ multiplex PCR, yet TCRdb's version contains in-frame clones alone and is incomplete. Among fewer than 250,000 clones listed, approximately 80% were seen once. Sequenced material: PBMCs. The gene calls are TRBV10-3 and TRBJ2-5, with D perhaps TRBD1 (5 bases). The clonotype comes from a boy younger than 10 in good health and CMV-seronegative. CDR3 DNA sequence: TGTGCCATCAGTGTAGGGGTAGGCTTCCAGGAGACCCAGTACTTC. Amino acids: CAISVGVGFQETQYF.